This T cell receptor beta chain emerged from a study of graft-versus-host responses after intestinal transplantation. Study-level information: Following induction with anti-thymocyte globulin, all recipients were given tacrolimus and steroids for two to four years. Study-level findings and limits: The recipient marrow held GvH clones, and some of them showed up first in ileum or blood.

Clones were sequenced by immunoSEQ multiplex PCR, and TCRdb holds only the in-frame ones, with some missing. This table has 20,000 to 25,000 clones, roughly 33% appearing once. Each mixed lymphocyte reaction held 200,000 CFSE-labeled responders and 200,000 irradiated violet-dye-labeled stimulators. Cell sorting after the reaction yielded proliferating CFSE-low CD3+CD4+ and CD3+CD8+ responders. V dropped 4 bases and J dropped 3 bases, with 11 bases sitting between them. This CDR3 spans 14 amino acids. Germline V gene data show CDR1 as SGDLS and CDR2 as YYNGEE. The chain joins TRBV9 to TRBJ1-5; the D is unclear. The material was alloreactive CD8+ T cells from a mixed lymphocyte reaction culture, obtained before intestinal transplant. As for subset: CFSE-low proliferating T cells sorted from roughly 6-day pre-transplant mixed lymphocyte reaction (GvH or HvG direction). The source is a human patient who received an intestinal transplant. CDR3 nucleotides: TGTGCCAGCAGCCCTTATGACTCCAATCAGCCCCAGCATTTT. It codes for CASSPYDSNQPQHF.